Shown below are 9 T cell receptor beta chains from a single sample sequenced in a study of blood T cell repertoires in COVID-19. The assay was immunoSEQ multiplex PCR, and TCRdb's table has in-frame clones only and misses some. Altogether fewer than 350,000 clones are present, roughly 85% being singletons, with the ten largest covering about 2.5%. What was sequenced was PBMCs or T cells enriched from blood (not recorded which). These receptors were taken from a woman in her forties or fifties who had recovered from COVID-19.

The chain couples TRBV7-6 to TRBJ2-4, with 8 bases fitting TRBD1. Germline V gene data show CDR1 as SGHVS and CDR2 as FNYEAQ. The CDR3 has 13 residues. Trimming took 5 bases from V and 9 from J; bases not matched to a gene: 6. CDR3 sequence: CASSQDRVGIQYF. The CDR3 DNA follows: TGTGCCAGCAGCCAGGACAGGGTTGGCATTCAGTACTTC.

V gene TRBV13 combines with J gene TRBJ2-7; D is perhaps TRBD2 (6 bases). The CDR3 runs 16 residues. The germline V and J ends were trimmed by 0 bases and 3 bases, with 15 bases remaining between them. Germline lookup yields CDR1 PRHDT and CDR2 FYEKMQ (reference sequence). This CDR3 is CASSLGGLAFNYEQYF. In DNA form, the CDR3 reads TGTGCCAGCAGCTTAGGTGGCCTAGCGTTTAACTACGAGCAGTACTTC.

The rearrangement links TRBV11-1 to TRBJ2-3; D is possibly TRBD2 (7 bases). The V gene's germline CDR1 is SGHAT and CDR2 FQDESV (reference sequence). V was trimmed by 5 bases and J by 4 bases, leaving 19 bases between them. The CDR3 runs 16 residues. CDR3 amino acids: CASSPRRGGPPDTQYF. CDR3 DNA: TGTGCCAGCAGCCCCCGGAGGGGGGGGCCCCCAGATACGCAGTATTTT.

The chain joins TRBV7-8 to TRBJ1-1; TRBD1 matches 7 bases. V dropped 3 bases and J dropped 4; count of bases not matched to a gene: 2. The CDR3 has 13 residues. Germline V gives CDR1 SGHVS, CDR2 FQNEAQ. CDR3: CASSLTGSTEAFF. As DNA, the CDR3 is TGTGCCAGCAGCTTGACAGGGAGCACTGAAGCTTTCTTT.

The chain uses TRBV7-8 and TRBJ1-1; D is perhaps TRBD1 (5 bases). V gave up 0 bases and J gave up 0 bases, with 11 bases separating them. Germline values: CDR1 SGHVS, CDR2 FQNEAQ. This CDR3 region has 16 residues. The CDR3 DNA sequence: TGTGCCAGCAGCTTAGCGCGGGGGTTCCTGAACACTGAAGCTTTCTTT. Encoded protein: CASSLARGFLNTEAFF.

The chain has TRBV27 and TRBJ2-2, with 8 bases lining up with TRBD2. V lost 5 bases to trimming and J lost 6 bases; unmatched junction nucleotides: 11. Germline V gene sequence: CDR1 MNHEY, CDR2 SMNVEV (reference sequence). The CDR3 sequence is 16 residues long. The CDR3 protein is CASSALTSVMAGELFF. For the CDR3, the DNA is TGTGCCAGCAGTGCATTGACTAGCGTGATGGCCGGGGAGCTGTTTTTT.

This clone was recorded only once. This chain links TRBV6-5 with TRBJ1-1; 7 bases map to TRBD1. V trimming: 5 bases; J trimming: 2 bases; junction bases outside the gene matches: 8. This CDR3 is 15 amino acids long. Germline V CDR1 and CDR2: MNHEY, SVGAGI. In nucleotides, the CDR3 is TGTGCCAGCAGTCGACAGGGTCGAACCAACACTGAAGCTTTCTTT. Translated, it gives CASSRQGRTNTEAFF.

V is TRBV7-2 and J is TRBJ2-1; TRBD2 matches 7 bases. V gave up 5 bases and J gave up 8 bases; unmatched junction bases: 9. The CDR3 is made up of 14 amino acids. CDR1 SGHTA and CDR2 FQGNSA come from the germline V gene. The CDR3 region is CASSLKRGRDEQFF. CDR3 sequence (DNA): TGTGCCAGCAGCCTTAAGCGGGGACGGGATGAGCAGTTCTTC. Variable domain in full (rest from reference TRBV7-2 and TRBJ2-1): GAGVSQSPSNKVTEKGKDVELRCDPISGHTALYWYRQSLGQGLEFLIYFQGNSAPDKSGLPSDRFSAERTGGSVSTLTIQRTQQEDSAVYLCASSLKRGRDEQFFGPGTRLTVL.

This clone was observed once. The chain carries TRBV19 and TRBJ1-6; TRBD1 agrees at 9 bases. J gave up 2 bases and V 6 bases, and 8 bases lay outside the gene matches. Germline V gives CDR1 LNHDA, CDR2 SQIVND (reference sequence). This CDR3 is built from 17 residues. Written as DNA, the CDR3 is TGTGCCAGTAGAGATCGGACAGGGGAACCCTATAATTCACCCCTCCACTTT. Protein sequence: CASRDRTGEPYNSPLHF.